Below are 9 T cell receptor beta chains sequenced from a single sample in a study of shared clonotypes between healthy human individuals. The data were produced by immunoSEQ multiplex PCR, yet TCRdb's version contains in-frame clones alone and is incomplete. There are 1,500,000 or so clones in the sample; around 97% occur only once, and roughly 1.2% lies in the top ten. Input material: naive CD4+ T cells sorted from blood. Subset reported: CD45RA+ positively selected. These receptors were collected from a man aged 30 to 39 in good health.

V usage is TRBV6-1 and J usage is TRBJ1-2, with D possibly matching TRBD1 (5 bases). V was cut by 8 bases and J by 0 bases, with 13 bases left in between. This CDR3 has 14 residues. Germline V gene lookup returns CDR1 MNHNS and CDR2 SASEGT. This CDR3 is CASRDLQANYGYTF. DNA of the CDR3: TGTGCCAGCCGGGACTTGCAAGCTAACTATGGCTACACCTTC.

The CDR3 sequence: CASRVQGLGEKLFF. CDR3 DNA sequence: TGTGCCAGCAGGGTACAGGGACTTGGCGAAAAACTGTTTTTT. The J gene is TRBJ1-4, the V gene TRBV27, with D possibly matching TRBD1 (6 bases). Trimming removed 6 bases at V and 8 bases at J, with 16 bases between. The germline gives CDR1 MNHEY, CDR2 SMNVEV (reference sequence). This CDR3 is 14 amino acids long.

The V and J genes are TRBV2 and TRBJ2-3, with a possible D match to TRBD1 (5 bases). The germline V gene encodes CDR1 SNHLY and CDR2 FYNNEI. The CDR3 consists of 13 residues. The V end was cut by 1 base, the J end by 6 bases, with 8 bases between. The CDR3 here is CASSEVGLDTQYF. The CDR3 DNA sequence: TGTGCCAGCAGTGAAGTGGGGCTGGATACGCAGTATTTT.

This chain uses TRBV2 with TRBJ2-2, with TRBD2 matching over 7 bases. This CDR3 is 14 amino acids long. V was pared by 4 bases and J by 7 bases, with 6 bases of the junction left unmatched. Germline loops: CDR1 SNHLY, CDR2 FYNNEI. The CDR3: CASSGSGPVGELFF. CDR3 nucleotides: TGTGCCAGCAGTGGTAGCGGGCCGGTCGGGGAGCTGTTTTTT. Supplemented by reference TRBV2 and TRBJ2-2, the full variable domain reads EPEVTQTPSHQVTQMGQEVILRCVPISNHLYFYWYRQILGQKVEFLVSFYNNEISEKSEIFDDQFSVERPDGSNFTLKIRSTKLEDSAMYFCASSGSGPVGELFFGEGSRLTVL.

V gene TRBV15 combines with J gene TRBJ2-7, with D possibly TRBD2 on 6 matching bases. The CDR3 consists of 16 residues. V was trimmed by 1 base and J by 1 base, leaving 14 bases between them. Germline CDR1 is LNHNV and CDR2 is YYDKDF (reference sequence). The CDR3 reads CATSRGWVGGSYEQYF. The CDR3, as DNA: TGTGCCACCAGCAGAGGGTGGGTGGGGGGATCCTACGAGCAGTACTTC.

The V and J genes are TRBV5-4 and TRBJ1-1; D is possibly TRBD1 (6 bases). CDR1 is SGHNT and CDR2 is YYREEE in the germline V gene (reference sequence). Trimming removed 4 bases from V and 1 base from J, with 11 bases in between. The CDR3 totals 14 residues. Written as DNA, the CDR3 is TGTGCCAGCAGCAGACGAGGGGGGAACACTGAAGCTTTCTTT. This gives the protein CASSRRGGNTEAFF. The full variable domain, rest sourced from reference TRBV5-4 and TRBJ1-1, is ETGVTQSPTHLIKTRGQQVTLRCSSQSGHNTVSWYQQALGQGPQFIFQYYREEENGRGNFPPRFSGLQFPNYSSELNVNALELDDSALYLCASSRRGGNTEAFFGQGTRLTVV.

The chain has TRBV5-1 and TRBJ2-5, with 14 bases lining up with TRBD2. CDR1 is SGHRS, CDR2 YFSETQ, per germline. The CDR3 is made up of 17 amino acids. After removal of 0 bases from V and 1 base from J, the junction contained 2 bases not matched to a gene. The CDR3 nucleotides read TGCGCCAGCAGCTTGGGACTAGCGGGAGGGTCCCAAGAGACCCAGTACTTC. It encodes CASSLGLAGGSQETQYF.

The chain is built from TRBV5-1 and TRBJ2-7, with D possibly being TRBD1 (6 bases). V lost 0 bases and J 2 bases, leaving 15 bases between the germline ends. This CDR3 has 16 amino acids. Germline assignment: CDR1 SGHRS and CDR2 YFSETQ. The CDR3 loop is CASSLARGSLTYEQYF. CDR3 nucleotides: TGCGCCAGCAGCTTGGCCAGGGGATCCCTAACCTACGAGCAGTACTTC.

The J gene is TRBJ1-2, the V gene TRBV10-3; 8 positions agree with TRBD1. V was clipped by 2 bases and J by 8 bases; unmatched bases: 4. CDR3 length: 13 residues. In germline, CDR1 is ENHRY, CDR2 SYGVKD. The DNA of the CDR3 is TGTGCCATCAGTGAGCAGGGGGCGCGGGGCTACACCTTC. Its translation: CAISEQGARGYTF.